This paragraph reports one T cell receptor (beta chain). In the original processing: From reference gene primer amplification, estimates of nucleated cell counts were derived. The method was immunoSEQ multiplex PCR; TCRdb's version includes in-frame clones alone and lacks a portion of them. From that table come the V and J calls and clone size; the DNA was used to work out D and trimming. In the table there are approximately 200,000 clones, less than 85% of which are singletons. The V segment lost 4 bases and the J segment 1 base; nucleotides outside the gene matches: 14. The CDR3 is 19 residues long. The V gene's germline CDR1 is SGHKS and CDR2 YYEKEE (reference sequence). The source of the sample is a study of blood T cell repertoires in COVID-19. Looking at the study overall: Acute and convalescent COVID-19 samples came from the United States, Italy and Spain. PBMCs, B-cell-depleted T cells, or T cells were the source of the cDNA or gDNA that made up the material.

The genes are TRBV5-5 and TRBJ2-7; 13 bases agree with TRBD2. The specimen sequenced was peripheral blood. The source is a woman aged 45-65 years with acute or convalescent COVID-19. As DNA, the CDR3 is TGTGCCAGCAGCATCGGGATCCGGACTAGCGGGAGTCAGTCCTACGAGCAGTACTTC. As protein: CASSIGIRTSGSQSYEQYF.